This TCR beta chain was obtained from a study of T cell responses to AZD1222 COVID-19 vaccine. Findings and limits, study-wide: Females outnumbered males among donors, who were mostly white British; clonal diversity was possibly underestimated.

Clones were read by immunoSEQ multiplex PCR, and TCRdb kept only the in-frame ones, dropping some. The sample has about 78,000 clones, roughly 80% seen once; the top ten hold about 3%. About this clone itself: Antigen: not known.

This CDR3 is built from 17 residues. V was pared by 4 bases and J by 4 bases, with 9 bases of the junction left unmatched. Germline V gene lookup returns CDR1 SGHDN and CDR2 FVKESK. V usage is TRBV14 and J usage is TRBJ2-1; 11 nucleotides line up with TRBD2. Sequenced material: peripheral blood, taken on day 0 of AZD1222 vaccination. This sequence originates from an adult in good health. Here the CDR3 reads CASSLGSLAGGYNEQFF. The CDR3 DNA sequence: TGTGCCAGCAGCCTCGGATCCCTAGCGGGAGGTTACAATGAGCAGTTCTTC.